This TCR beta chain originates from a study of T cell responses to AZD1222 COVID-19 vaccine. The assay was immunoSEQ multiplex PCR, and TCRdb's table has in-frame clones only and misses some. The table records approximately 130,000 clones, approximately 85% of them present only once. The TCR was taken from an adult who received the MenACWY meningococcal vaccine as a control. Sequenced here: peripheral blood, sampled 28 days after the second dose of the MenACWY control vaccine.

The CDR3 here is CASSWGQRRGANVLTF. The CDR3 DNA reads as TGTGCCAGCAGCTGGGGACAGAGAAGGGGGGCCAACGTCCTGACTTTC. J is TRBJ2-6 and V is TRBV5-4, with TRBD1 matching over 7 bases. The germline V gene encodes CDR1 SGHNT and CDR2 YYREEE (reference sequence). V lost 3 bases and J lost 4; bases outside the gene matches: 7. The CDR3 has 16 residues.